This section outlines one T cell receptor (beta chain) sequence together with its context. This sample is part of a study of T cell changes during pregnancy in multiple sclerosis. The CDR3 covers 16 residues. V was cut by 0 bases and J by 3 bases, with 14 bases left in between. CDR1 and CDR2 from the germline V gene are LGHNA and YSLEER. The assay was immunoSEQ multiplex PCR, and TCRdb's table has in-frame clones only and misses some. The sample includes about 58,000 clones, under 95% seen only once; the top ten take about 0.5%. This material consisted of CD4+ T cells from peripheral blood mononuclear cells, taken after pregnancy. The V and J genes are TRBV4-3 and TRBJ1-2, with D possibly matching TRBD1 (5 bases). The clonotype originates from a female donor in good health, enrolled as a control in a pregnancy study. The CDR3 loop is CASSQDLNRQHYGYTF. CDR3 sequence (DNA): TGCGCCAGCAGCCAAGATCTGAACCGACAGCACTATGGCTACACCTTC.